This is a list of T cell receptor beta chains from one sample in a study of shared clonotypes between healthy human individuals. Libraries were prepared by immunoSEQ multiplex PCR; TCRdb keeps only in-frame clonotypes and omits some of them. The sample has over a million clones; roughly 95% are singletons. The specimen sequenced was naive CD4+ T cells sorted from blood. All receptors come from a man aged 25 to 45 in good health. CDR3s leave out the opening cysteine and the closing phenylalanine or tryptophan. Fields, in order: CDR3 length, V gene, CDR3 protein.

length: 12
V: TRBV29-1
CDR3: SVVHEGALTEAF

length: 11
V: TRBV7-6
CDR3: ASSLRGGDEQY

length: 14
V: TRBV5-1
CDR3: ASSLPGVGSYNEQF

length: 11
V: TRBV10-2
CDR3: ASPRLNDNEQF

length: 12
V: TRBV9
CDR3: ASSGGLAHNEQF

length: 12
V: TRBV28
CDR3: ASSLPGQITEAF

length: 12
V: TRBV2
CDR3: ASSLLMLNTEAF

length: 14
V: TRBV28
CDR3: ASSRLRQAGKYEQY

length: 13
V: TRBV5-1
CDR3: ASSLRTSSGETQY

length: 11
V: TRBV7-9
CDR3: ASSFAEYNEQF

length: 17
V: TRBV4-1
CDR3: ASSQGLPGLAGGYNEQF

length: 13
V: TRBV2
CDR3: ASSVQRSSYNEQF

length: 11
V: TRBV18
CDR3: ASSPFTGSEQY

length: 13
V: TRBV18
CDR3: ASSPGLGPNTEAF

length: 14
V: TRBV29-1
CDR3: SVVPKGGMWEETQY

length: 14
V: TRBV21-1
CDR3: ASSKLRCYSGNTIY

length: 10
V: TRBV5-4
CDR3: ASSSDRGVQF